A selection of T cell receptor beta chains follows, all from one sample in a study of T cells after yellow fever vaccination. TCRdb used MiXCR to reprocess the 5' RACE reads, holding one entry per CDR3 protein. The repertoire consists of about 580,000 distinct CDR3 sequences, with about 15% occurring once and the leading ten covering 17%. Sequencing used PBMCs, obtained 5 to 6 days after the first yellow fever vaccination. The receptor set was obtained from a man in his late teens or twenties who received the YFV17D yellow fever vaccine. Both conserved end residues are part of each CDR3. The D gene is left open where the match is weak. Only some rows state a clone size, as once, few, many or a class for expanded clones.

V gene	clone size	J gene	D gene	CDR3 protein	CDR3 DNA
TRBV7-3	.	TRBJ2-3	.	CASSKGGVDTQYF	TGTGCCAGCAGTAAAGGGGGTGTCGATACGCAGTATTTT
TRBV5-6	few	TRBJ1-3	.	CASSLRVLGSGNTIYF	TGTGCCAGCAGCTTGAGGGTATTAGGCTCTGGAAACACCATATATTTT
TRBV5-6	.	TRBJ1-1	.	CASSPRDMEAFF	TGTGCCAGCAGCCCCCGGGACATGGAAGCTTTCTTT
TRBV16	.	TRBJ2-7	.	CASSKSSGDLYF	TGTGCCAGCTCTAAATCCTCAGGGGATCTGTACTTC
TRBV7-9	.	TRBJ1-1	.	CASSVAGSNTEAFF	TGTGCCAGCAGCGTTGCCGGGTCGAACACTGAAGCTTTCTTT
TRBV3-1	.	TRBJ2-2	.	CASSHRGGGAGELFF	TGTGCCAGCAGCCACAGGGGCGGGGGTGCCGGGGAGCTGTTTTTT
TRBV7-3	.	TRBJ2-6	TRBD1	CASSPAGTANSGANVLTF	TGTGCCAGCAGCCCCGCCGGGACAGCAAATTCTGGGGCCAACGTCCTGACTTTC
TRBV12-3/TRBV12-4	.	TRBJ2-3	.	CASSYGQGSTDTQYF	TGTGCCAGCAGTTACGGGCAGGGCTCGACAGATACGCAGTATTTT
TRBV20-1	few	TRBJ2-3	.	CSARHTPPPGRRGPYTDTQYF	TGCAGTGCTAGACACACCCCGCCACCAGGGCGGCGGGGGCCCTACACAGATACGCAGTATTTT
TRBV7-3	.	TRBJ2-5	.	CASSFFRGAQETQYF	TGTGCCAGCAGCTTTTTCCGGGGGGCGCAAGAGACCCAGTACTTC
TRBV20-1	few	TRBJ2-1	.	CSAGKRYNEQFF	TGCAGTGCTGGAAAGCGGTACAATGAGCAGTTCTTC
TRBV4-2	.	TRBJ2-6	TRBD1	CASSQEGTGGRSGANVLTF	TGTGCCAGCAGCCAAGAAGGGACAGGGGGCCGATCTGGGGCCAACGTCCTGACTTTC
TRBV7-2	.	TRBJ2-3	.	CASSSPGAPTDTQYF	TGTGCCAGCAGCTCCCCGGGGGCACCCACAGATACGCAGTATTTT
TRBV7-2	.	TRBJ1-2	.	CASSYMMGDYGYTF	TGTGCCAGCAGTTATATGATGGGAGACTATGGCTACACCTTC
TRBV7-3	.	TRBJ2-5	.	CASSLTGVGAETQYF	TGTGCCAGCAGTTTAACCGGGGTCGGGGCAGAGACCCAGTACTTC
TRBV20-1	.	TRBJ1-1	.	CSARPPNTEAFF	TGCAGTGCTAGGCCCCCGAACACTGAAGCTTTCTTT
TRBV7-2	.	TRBJ1-2	.	CALEGDYGYTF	TGTGCCCTGGAGGGGGACTATGGCTACACCTTC
TRBV20-1	.	TRBJ2-3	.	CGASGPPPGSTDTQYF	TGCGGTGCTTCGGGACCCCCCCCAGGGAGCACAGATACGCAGTATTTT
TRBV12-3/TRBV12-4	.	TRBJ2-1	.	CASSESGFYNEQFF	TGTGCCAGCAGTGAAAGCGGTTTCTACAATGAGCAGTTCTTC
TRBV5-6	few	TRBJ2-4	TRBD1	CASSFTGTDIQYF	TGTGCCAGCAGCTTCACAGGGACAGACATTCAGTACTTC
TRBV7-8	many	TRBJ1-6	TRBD1	CASRGDRESYNSPLHF	TGTGCCAGCAGGGGGGACAGGGAGTCCTATAATTCACCCCTCCACTTT
TRBV5-1	few	TRBJ2-1	.	CASSLQGVEYNEQFF	TGCGCCAGCAGCTTGCAGGGTGTGGAGTACAATGAGCAGTTCTTC
TRBV7-8	few	TRBJ2-3	TRBD2	CASSMRLAGGTDTQYF	TGTGCCAGCAGCATGAGACTAGCGGGGGGGACAGATACGCAGTATTTT
TRBV5-1	.	TRBJ1-1	.	CASSWDTLNTEAFF	TGCGCCAGCAGCTGGGACACGTTGAACACTGAAGCTTTCTTT
TRBV24-1	few	TRBJ2-1	.	CATRTGRSDEQFF	TGTGCCACCCGGACGGGACGATCGGATGAGCAGTTCTTC
TRBV4-1	.	TRBJ2-6	.	CASSKGQDGANVLTF	TGCGCCAGCTCGAAAGGGCAGGATGGGGCCAACGTCCTGACTTTC
TRBV6-5	.	TRBJ2-4	TRBD1	CASSYPRQGASKNIQYF	TGTGCCAGCAGTTACCCCCGACAGGGGGCATCCAAAAACATTCAGTACTTC
TRBV19	.	TRBJ2-1	.	CASSQEGRWQFF	TGTGCCAGTAGTCAGGAGGGTCGGTGGCAGTTCTTC
TRBV3-1	few	TRBJ2-7	.	CASRRDGDYEQYF	TGTGCCAGCAGACGGGATGGCGACTACGAGCAGTACTTC
TRBV9	few	TRBJ2-2	.	CASSVVMTANTGELFF	TGTGCCAGCAGCGTAGTTATGACCGCGAACACCGGGGAGCTGTTTTTT
TRBV3-1	.	TRBJ2-7	.	CASSPSWGTYEQYF	TGTGCCAGCAGCCCATCCTGGGGCACCTACGAGCAGTACTTC
TRBV7-2	.	TRBJ2-3	TRBD2	CASSPRRLGAGADTQYF	TGTGCCAGCAGCCCTAGGCGCCTCGGCGCGGGGGCAGATACGCAGTATTTT
TRBV10-3	few	TRBJ2-6	.	CAISDRRQMDTGANVLTF	TGTGCCATCAGTGACCGTAGACAAATGGATACTGGGGCCAACGTCCTGACTTTC
TRBV6-5	few	TRBJ1-1	.	CASRVRGLAFF	TGTGCCAGCCGGGTCCGGGGGCTGGCTTTCTTT
TRBV4-3	few	TRBJ1-4	TRBD1	CASSQGPPGQGSEKLFF	TGCGCCAGCAGCCAAGGTCCGCCGGGACAGGGGAGCGAAAAACTGTTTTTT
TRBV5-1	.	TRBJ2-3	TRBD2	CASSYRVSGGPGDTQYF	TGCGCCAGCAGCTATCGGGTTAGCGGGGGCCCCGGGGATACGCAGTATTTT
TRBV2	.	TRBJ2-5	TRBD1	CASSGDSQETQYF	TGTGCCAGCAGCGGGGACAGTCAAGAGACCCAGTACTTC
TRBV28	.	TRBJ1-6	TRBD1	CASTINPGQGRTLHF	TGTGCCAGCACCATTAACCCGGGACAGGGCCGCACCCTCCACTTT
TRBV7-6	.	TRBJ2-5	.	CASSPWTGQETQYF	TGTGCCAGCAGCCCTTGGACTGGCCAAGAGACCCAGTACTTC
TRBV7-6	.	TRBJ1-5	TRBD1	CASSSTGEQPQHF	TGTGCCAGCAGCTCCACAGGGGAACAGCCCCAGCATTTT
TRBV5-1	few	TRBJ1-4	.	CASSFRVSTTNEKLFF	TGCGCCAGCAGCTTTAGGGTCTCAACAACTAATGAAAAACTGTTTTTT
TRBV19	.	TRBJ1-2	.	CATHYTGYPTIYGYTF	TGTGCCACCCATTACACGGGCTATCCCACGATCTATGGCTACACCTTC
TRBV6-6	few	TRBJ1-1	TRBD1	CASNYRGTEAFF	TGTGCCTCAAATTACAGGGGCACTGAAGCTTTCTTT
TRBV7-8	.	TRBJ2-3	.	CASSLDRVGSTDTQYF	TGTGCCAGCAGCTTAGACAGGGTCGGGAGCACAGATACGCAGTATTTT
TRBV6-1	.	TRBJ2-4	TRBD2	CASSQAGELKNIQYF	TGTGCCAGCAGCCAAGCGGGGGAGCTAAAAAACATTCAGTACTTC
TRBV29-1	.	TRBJ1-2	.	CSVDKGDYGYTF	TGCAGCGTTGATAAGGGGGACTATGGCTACACCTTC
TRBV29-1	few	TRBJ1-1	TRBD1	CSVNRGPTEAFF	TGCAGCGTTAACAGGGGGCCTACTGAAGCTTTCTTT
TRBV20-1	.	TRBJ2-3	.	CSAVATPSSRAQYF	TGCAGTGCCGTTGCGACTCCCTCGTCCAGAGCGCAGTATTTT
TRBV19	.	TRBJ2-1	TRBD1	CASSTGQGGGSEQFF	TGTGCCAGTAGTACCGGACAGGGGGGAGGGTCTGAGCAGTTCTTC
TRBV7-8	.	TRBJ2-2	TRBD2	CASRLPRLAGAGELFF	TGTGCCAGCAGATTACCCCGACTAGCGGGCGCCGGGGAGCTGTTTTTT
TRBV5-6	.	TRBJ2-1	.	CASSETGLEQFF	TGTGCCAGCAGCGAAACTGGACTTGAGCAGTTCTTC
TRBV6-2/TRBV6-3	.	TRBJ1-2	TRBD1	CASSPTGERGYTF	TGTGCCAGCAGTCCGACAGGGGAGCGTGGCTACACCTTC
TRBV3-1	.	TRBJ2-2	TRBD2	CASSLFELAGPNTGELFF	TGTGCCAGCAGCCTGTTCGAACTAGCGGGGCCGAACACCGGGGAGCTGTTTTTT
TRBV27	few	TRBJ2-3	TRBD1	CASSLGSGGPTDTQYF	TGTGCCAGCAGTTTAGGATCAGGGGGTCCCACAGATACGCAGTATTTT